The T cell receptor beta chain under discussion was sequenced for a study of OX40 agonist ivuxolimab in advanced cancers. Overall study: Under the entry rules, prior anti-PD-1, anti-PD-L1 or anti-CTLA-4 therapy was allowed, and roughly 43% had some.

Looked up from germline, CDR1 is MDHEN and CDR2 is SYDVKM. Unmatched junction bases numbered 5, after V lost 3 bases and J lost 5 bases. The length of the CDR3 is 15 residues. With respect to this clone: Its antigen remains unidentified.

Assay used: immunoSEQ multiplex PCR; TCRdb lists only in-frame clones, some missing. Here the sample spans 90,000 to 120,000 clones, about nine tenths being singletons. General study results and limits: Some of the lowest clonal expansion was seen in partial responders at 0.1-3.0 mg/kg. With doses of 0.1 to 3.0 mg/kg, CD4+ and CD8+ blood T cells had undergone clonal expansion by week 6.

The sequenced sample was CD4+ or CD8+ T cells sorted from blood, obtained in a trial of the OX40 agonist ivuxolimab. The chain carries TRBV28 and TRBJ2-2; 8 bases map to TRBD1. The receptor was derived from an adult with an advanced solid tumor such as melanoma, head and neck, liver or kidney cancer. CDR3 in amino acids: CASSLDRVGTGELFF. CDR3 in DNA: TGTGCCAGCAGTTTGGACAGGGTAGGGACCGGGGAGCTGTTTTTT.